What follows are 2 T cell receptor beta chains derived from one specimen sequenced in a study of T cells in Graves' hyperthyroidism and ophthalmopathy. RNA transcripts yielded amplified TCR beta CDR3 regions. The HTBI primer set was used in a first-round RT-PCR of the TCR CDR3. TCRdb analysed the multiplex PCR reads with MiXCR anew, one entry per CDR3 protein. The table lists 300,000 to 500,000 distinct CDR3 sequences, roughly an eighth of them singletons, with approximately 27% in the top ten. The sequenced material came from blood. The source is a man aged 45-65 years with Graves' ophthalmopathy.

This clonotype was detected many times. The chain carries TRBV12-3 or TRBV12-4 and TRBJ2-1, with 9 bases aligning to TRBD2. This CDR3 contains 15 residues. J was trimmed by 0 bases and V by 6 bases; bases with no gene match: 3. Here the CDR3 reads CASRGLASSYNEQFF. The CDR3 DNA sequence: TGTGCCAGCAGAGGACTAGCGTCCTCCTACAATGAGCAGTTCTTC.

This clonotype was picked up many times. V gene TRBV20-1 combines with J gene TRBJ2-3; no clear D. The germline gives CDR1 DFQATT, CDR2 SNEGSKA (reference sequence). The V end lost 8 bases, the J end lost 5 bases, and 17 bases lay between the germline ends. The CDR3 is 13 amino acids. As DNA, the CDR3 is TGCAGTTCCAAAGGGCGGACGGGAGATACGCAGTATTTT. Translating it yields CSSKGRTGDTQYF.